Given below is one T cell receptor (beta chain) in context. What it recognizes is unknown. The data belong to a study of cytomegalovirus exposure and HLA in healthy donors. Looking at the study overall: Approximately 180 million T cells yielded about 120 million unique TCR beta sequences, as an earlier analysis found.

Those who donated were healthy bone marrow donors. Primers: 60 Vbeta forward and 13 Jbeta reverse. The method was immunoSEQ multiplex PCR; TCRdb's version includes in-frame clones alone and lacks a portion of them. The top ten clones hold under 0.85% of a sample with fewer than 200,000 clones, 80% of them seen once. General study points: When analyzed later, the rates of TCR association showed variation by HLA locus, with DRB1 the most and HLA-C the fewest.

With 2 bases clipped from V and 4 bases from J, the junction kept 5 bases outside the gene matches. Germline CDR1 MRHNA, CDR2 SNTAGT. This CDR3 comprises 15 residues. The sequenced sample consisted of PBMCs. This sequence originates from a boy younger than 18 in good health and CMV-seronegative. This chain connects TRBV6-4 to TRBJ2-3, with 8 bases fitting TRBD2. The CDR3 loop reads CASSDLPGGADTQYF. The CDR3, as DNA: TGTGCCAGCAGTGACCTGCCGGGGGGGGCAGATACGCAGTATTTT.